Shown below are 5 T cell receptor beta chains from a single sample sequenced in a study of CD8 T cells in Susac syndrome. With random hexamers, reverse transcription was performed on about 0.45 to 1 ug of RNA. One entry per CDR3 protein, called by TCRdb with MiXCR from the immunoSEQ multiplex PCR reads. The sample lists about 180,000 distinct CDR3 sequences, 85% to 95% seen once, with about 0.15% in the top ten. Source material: CD8+ T cells from PBMCs. The receptors here all came from a human donor with multiple sclerosis.

The rearrangement joins TRBV6-5 to TRBJ1-1; D remains ambiguous. Germline values: CDR1 MNHEY, CDR2 SVGAGI. Trimming removed 2 bases at V and 1 base at J, with 11 bases between. The CDR3 extends over 15 amino acids. The CDR3, as DNA: TGTGCCAGCAGTTACGGGCGGTGGGGGAACACTGAAGCTTTCTTT. Protein product: CASSYGRWGNTEAFF.

The chain links TRBV12-3 or TRBV12-4 to TRBJ2-1; D is perhaps TRBD1 (5 bases). The CDR3 has 14 residues. V shed 2 bases and J shed 6 bases, with 11 bases lying between them. CDR3 amino acids: CASSLWSDSNEQFF. CDR3 DNA: TGTGCCAGCAGTTTATGGTCTGACAGCAATGAGCAGTTCTTC.

The V gene is TRBV3-1, the J gene TRBJ2-7, with D possibly TRBD2 on 6 matching bases. The CDR3 contains 15 residues. Germline-derived CDR1 and CDR2 are LGHDT and YNNKEL (reference sequence). V shed 0 bases and J shed 6 bases, with 15 bases lying between them. The CDR3 DNA reads as TGTGCCAGCAGCCAAGATCCGGGGGAAGTAGGCGAGCAGTACTTC. This translates into CASSQDPGEVGEQYF.

J is TRBJ2-3 and V is TRBV18; TRBD2 matches 7 bases. V dropped 2 bases and J dropped 3; count of bases not matched to a gene: 5. This CDR3 is 15 amino acids long. Germline CDR1 is KGHSH and CDR2 is LQKENI. The CDR3 sequence: CASSPVGRGTDTQYF. For the CDR3, the DNA is TGTGCCAGCTCACCAGTTGGGCGGGGGACAGATACGCAGTATTTT.

This clonotype was observed a handful of times. This sequence joins TRBV12-3 or TRBV12-4 and TRBJ1-1; D might be TRBD1 (6 bases). The V gene lost 8 bases and the J gene lost 2 bases, with 15 bases spanning the gap. This CDR3 region has 14 residues. The CDR3 bases are TGTGCCAGCTCCCTAACAGGGCCCAACACTGAAGCTTTCTTT. Residues: CASSLTGPNTEAFF.